Below, 22 T cell receptor beta chains from the same sample are listed, as sequenced in a study of T cell changes during pregnancy in multiple sclerosis (dated by TCRdb to between 2018 and 2020). The receptor library was made with the immunoSEQ multiplex PCR assay. Imported from immuneACCESS, the table was reduced by TCRdb to in-frame sequences with V and J called. These copies leave out some clones; in studies compared against another copy, an unresolved V gene accounts for under half, and the cause of the remainder is not known. This sample holds 55,000 to 75,000 clones; about 90% were observed only once. Of the sample, over 1.1% falls within the top ten clones. The sample consisted of peripheral blood, taken after pregnancy. The receptors come from a female donor with multiple sclerosis, enrolled in a pregnancy study.

The chain joins TRBV5-1 to TRBJ2-2; 8 bases agree with TRBD2. CDR1 is SGHRS and CDR2 is YFSETQ in the germline V gene. J was trimmed by 4 bases and V by 5 bases; bases with no gene match: 7. CDR3 length: 15 amino acids. CDR3 sequence: CASRRREVGTGELFF. In nucleotides, the CDR3 is TGCGCCAGCAGACGGCGGGAGGTCGGCACCGGGGAGCTGTTTTTT.

This chain's CDR3 is CASSAGTGTRGNEQFF. In DNA form, the CDR3 reads TGTGCCAGCAGCGCCGGGACCGGGACTAGGGGCAATGAGCAGTTCTTC. The chain combines TRBV9 with TRBJ2-1; TRBD2 aligns across 8 bases. The germline V gene encodes CDR1 SGDLS and CDR2 YYNGEE. With 3 bases clipped from V and 6 bases from J, the junction kept 11 bases outside the gene matches. CDR3 size: 16 residues.

J is TRBJ2-3 and V is TRBV6-4; D may be TRBD2 (5 bases). V lost 0 bases to trimming and J lost 2 bases, with 6 bases between them. Per germline, CDR1 MRHNA and CDR2 SNTAGT. The CDR3 totals 14 residues. CDR3 sequence reads: CASSDSLATDTQYF. CDR3 nucleotide sequence: TGTGCCAGCAGTGACTCCCTAGCCACAGATACGCAGTATTTT.

On this clone: The sample has other DNA sequences that encode this CDR3 too. The chain joins TRBV19 to TRBJ1-5; unclear D gene. In germline, CDR1 is LNHDA, CDR2 SQIVND (reference sequence). The CDR3 is made up of 13 amino acids. V was trimmed by 3 bases and J by 4 bases, leaving 7 bases between them. The chain's CDR3 is CASSISVNQPQHF. DNA for the CDR3: TGTGCCAGTAGTATTTCAGTGAATCAGCCCCAGCATTTT.

The sample holds a few counts of this clone. The CDR3 DNA reads as TGTGCCAGCAGCCAAGAAAGCGGCAGGGGGCATAATGAAGCTTTCTTT. It codes for CASSQESGRGHNEAFF. The chain carries TRBV4-2 and TRBJ1-1, with 8 positions matching TRBD1. V shed 0 bases and J 7 bases; nucleotides not matched to a gene: 10. The length of the CDR3 is 16 residues. Germline lookup yields CDR1 LGHNA and CDR2 YNFKEQ.

This clone was picked up a small number of times. This sequence joins TRBV6-1 and TRBJ2-1, with TRBD2 identical over 13 bases. Per the germline V gene, CDR1 is MNHNS and CDR2 is SASEGT. This CDR3 spans 15 amino acids. The J segment lost 8 bases and the V segment lost 5 bases, leaving 6 bases of the junction unmatched. Written as DNA, the CDR3 is TGTGCCAGCAGTCGGACTAGCGGGAGCGCGGATGAGCAGTTCTTC. It encodes CASSRTSGSADEQFF.

This clone was counted a few times. The V gene is TRBV19, the J gene TRBJ1-2; 8 bases map to TRBD1. V dropped 9 bases and J dropped 5; count of bases not matched to a gene: 17. The CDR3 covers 16 residues. Looked up from germline, CDR1 is LNHDA and CDR2 is SQIVND (reference sequence). CDR3 DNA sequence: TGTGCCAGCGGGCCATACGGGACAGGTGAGGAGTATGGCTACACCTTC. Its translation: CASGPYGTGEEYGYTF.

The chain recombines TRBV5-1 with TRBJ1-1; TRBD1 matches at 8 bases. J lost 1 base, V lost 4 bases, and 3 bases had no gene match. The CDR3 length is 14 residues. Germline CDR1 SGHRS, CDR2 YFSETQ. The CDR3 nucleotides read TGCGCCAGCAGCCGGGGGACAGGGAACACTGAAGCTTTCTTT. It translates to CASSRGTGNTEAFF.

This chain uses TRBV6-5 with TRBJ1-1; D perhaps matches TRBD1 (6 bases). V dropped 2 bases and J dropped 2 bases, with 12 bases sitting between them. The CDR3 consists of 15 residues. Germline V gives CDR1 MNHEY, CDR2 SVGAGI. CDR3 coding DNA: TGTGCCAGCAGTTACGATGGACAGCCTAACACTGAAGCTTTCTTT. Residues: CASSYDGQPNTEAFF.

This chain uses TRBV30 with TRBJ2-1; 7 nucleotides line up with TRBD2. The CDR3 is 15 amino acids. V dropped 0 bases and J dropped 4; count of bases not matched to a gene: 6. CDR1 and CDR2 (germline): GTSNPN, SVGIG (reference sequence). The chain's CDR3 is CAWSVRGSGYNEQFF. The CDR3 nucleotides are TGTGCCTGGAGTGTACGCGGTAGCGGGTACAATGAGCAGTTCTTC.

Remarks on this clone: The CDR3 ends on some other residue instead of the conserved phenylalanine or tryptophan, so this is likely a read error. No DNA is shown, since the ends of the CDR3 on it are uncertain; the CDR3 is the one TCRdb lists. V is TRBV12-1 and J is TRBJ1-2; TRBD1, as called in the table, went unchecked against the DNA. TRBV12-1 is annotated as a pseudogene. The CDR3 spans 10 amino acids, including both terminal residues. CDR3 sequence reads: CASSGRTAIL.

V is TRBV7-3 and J is TRBJ2-6; TRBD1 might be the D (5 bases). Germline V gives CDR1 SGHTA, CDR2 FQGTGA. The V gene lost 5 bases and the J gene lost 0 bases, with 8 bases spanning the gap. The CDR3 is 15 residues long. The CDR3 nucleotides read TGTGCCAGCAGCCCGGACATCTCTGGGGCCAACGTCCTGACTTTC. This translates into CASSPDISGANVLTF. The whole variable domain, remainder taken from reference TRBV7-3 and TRBJ2-6, is GAGVSQTPSNKVTEKGKYVELRCDPISGHTALYWYRQSLGQGPEFLIYFQGTGAADDSGLPNDRFFAVRPEGSVSTLKIQRTERGDSAVYLCASSPDISGANVLTFGAGSRLTVL.

This clone has just one count. The gene calls are TRBV10-3 and TRBJ1-2; the match to TRBD1 covers 7 bases. V trimming: 4 bases; J trimming: 6 bases; junction bases outside the gene matches: 11. The CDR3 spans 15 residues. CDR1 and CDR2 from the germline V gene are ENHRY and SYGVKD. The CDR3 nucleotides are TGTGCCATCAGTGGGGGACAGCCACAGTTCGATGGCTACACCTTC. This sequence encodes CAISGGQPQFDGYTF.

This clone was detected once. The rearrangement joins TRBV30 to TRBJ1-3, with D uncertain. The V and J ends lost 4 bases and 0 bases respectively, with 10 bases between them. The CDR3 extends over 14 amino acids. Germline CDR1 and CDR2: GTSNPN and SVGIG (reference sequence). The CDR3 protein is CAWNGYDSGNTIYF. For the CDR3, the DNA is TGTGCCTGGAACGGTTACGACTCTGGAAACACCATATATTTT.

The V and J genes are TRBV5-1 and TRBJ2-3; D is ambiguous. Trimming took off 0 bases at V and 8 bases at J, with 10 bases between the two ends. The CDR3 runs to 13 residues. CDR1 and CDR2 from the germline V gene are SGHRS and YFSETQ. The DNA of the CDR3 is TGCGCCAGCAGCTTGGATCCACCTACTACGCAGTATTTT. This encodes CASSLDPPTTQYF. Together with reference TRBV5-1 and TRBJ2-3, the CDR3 gives the full variable domain: KAGVTQTPRYLIKTRGQQVTLSCSPISGHRSVSWYQQTPGQGLQFLFEYFSETQRNKGNFPGRFSGRQFSNSRSEMNVSTLELGDSALYLCASSLDPPTTQYFGPGTRLTVL.

The rearrangement joins TRBV5-6 to TRBJ1-4, with 9 bases aligning to TRBD1. Trimming at V came to 5 bases and at J to 6 bases, leaving 11 bases not matched to a gene. Germline V gene data show CDR1 as SGHDT and CDR2 as YYEEEE. The CDR3 has 16 amino acids. CDR3 DNA: TGTGCCAGCAGTCAAACAGGGGGCACCGTTTATGAAAAACTGTTTTTT. This gives the protein CASSQTGGTVYEKLFF.

This clone was detected only once. CDR3 sequence reads: CASSLRQFASYEQYF. DNA for the CDR3: TGTGCCAGCAGCCTACGACAGTTTGCTTCCTACGAGCAGTACTTC. The genes are TRBV13 and TRBJ2-7; D may be TRBD1 (5 bases). Trimming removed 5 bases from V and 1 base from J, with 15 bases in between. Germline values: CDR1 PRHDT, CDR2 FYEKMQ (reference sequence). The CDR3 is 15 amino acids. Full variable domain (remainder filled in from reference TRBV13 and TRBJ2-7): AAGVIQSPRHLIKEKRETATLKCYPIPRHDTVYWYQQGPGQDPQFLISFYEKMQSDKGSIPDRFSAQQFSDYHSELNMSSLELGDSALYFCASSLRQFASYEQYFGPGTRLTVT.

The chain carries TRBV29-1 and TRBJ2-7; a weak D match, TRBD2 (5 bases). Between the trimmed V and J ends, which lost 7 bases and 2 bases, there was a span of 15 bases. The germline gives CDR1 SQVTM, CDR2 ANQGSEA. The CDR3 has 13 amino acids. The CDR3 region is CSATQDSPYEQYF. CDR3 DNA: TGCAGCGCTACCCAGGACTCACCCTACGAGCAGTACTTC.

V is TRBV5-6 and J is TRBJ2-1; 7 bases are a match to TRBD2. The CDR3 is 18 residues long. Germline CDR1 and CDR2: SGHDT and YYEEEE. V lost 4 bases and J lost 0; bases outside the gene matches: 13. The CDR3 loop is CASSPGSGGRGSYNEQFF. The CDR3, as DNA: TGTGCCAGCAGCCCTGGGTCTGGCGGGAGAGGCTCCTACAATGAGCAGTTCTTC. Combining the CDR3 with reference TRBV5-6 and TRBJ2-1 gives the whole variable domain DAGVTQSPTHLIKTRGQQVTLRCSPKSGHDTVSWYQQALGQGPQFIFQYYEEEERQRGNFPDRFSGHQFPNYSSELNVNALLLGDSALYLCASSPGSGGRGSYNEQFFGPGTRLTVL.

V and J are TRBV5-1 and TRBJ2-7; 9 bases map to TRBD1. In germline, CDR1 is SGHRS, CDR2 YFSETQ. V lost 1 base to trimming and J lost 3 bases; unmatched junction nucleotides: 8. The CDR3 is 16 amino acids. CDR3: CASSLKPWGQGYEQYF. DNA of the CDR3: TGCGCCAGCAGCTTGAAACCCTGGGGACAGGGCTACGAGCAGTACTTC.

The rearrangement joins TRBV19 to TRBJ1-3; 7 bases are shared with TRBD1. The V and J ends lost 7 bases and 9 bases, in that order; junction bases with no gene match: 15. CDR1 is LNHDA, CDR2 SQIVND, per germline (reference sequence). The CDR3 runs to 15 residues. CDR3 region: CASTSRGQDFITIYF. As DNA, the CDR3 is TGTGCCAGTACCTCCCGCGGACAGGACTTTATCACCATATATTTT.

V gene TRBV13 combines with J gene TRBJ1-5, with D tentatively TRBD1 (5 bases). Per the germline V gene, CDR1 is PRHDT and CDR2 is FYEKMQ (reference sequence). V lost 7 bases, J lost 1 base, and 11 bases lay in between. This CDR3 has 14 residues. The CDR3 nucleotides are TGTGCCAGCAAATGGCAGGGCAGCAATCAGCCCCAGCATTTT. It is translated as CASKWQGSNQPQHF.